The 6 T cell receptor beta chains reported below all come from one sample, sequenced in a study of regulatory T cells in long-lasting Graves disease. Sequencing libraries for TCR beta were prepared with iRepertoire HTBI primers and Arm-PCR of CDR3 regions. TCRdb used MiXCR to reprocess the multiplex PCR reads, holding one entry per CDR3 protein. There are about 430,000 distinct CDR3 sequences in the sample; around 16% occur only once, and around 7.6% lies in the top ten. Time point given: newly diagnosed GD, antithyroid drugs for less than 3 months. PBMC RNA was the source of the TCR library. The same specimen was also included in a second study, on T cells in Graves' hyperthyroidism and ophthalmopathy.

Sequenced material: peripheral blood mononuclear cells (PBMCs), taken at new diagnosis, from a patient treated with antithyroid drugs. These receptors were collected from a woman in her thirties or forties with Graves disease.

This clonotype occurred many times. V and J are TRBV20-1 and TRBJ2-7; 10 bases line up with TRBD2. The CDR3 extends over 14 amino acids. Germline CDR1 reads DFQATT; CDR2 reads SNEGSKA (reference sequence). The junction had 1 base not matched to a gene; V was cut back by 1 base and J by 1 base. The CDR3 sequence: CSARGTSGSYEQYF. In nucleotides, the CDR3 is TGCAGTGCTAGAGGGACTAGCGGATCCTACGAGCAGTACTTC.

This clonotype has just a few counts. The genes are TRBV6-1 and TRBJ1-5; D unresolved. The germline V gene has CDR1 MNHNS and CDR2 SASEGT. The CDR3 consists of 16 residues. Trimming pared 5 bases from V and 6 bases from J, leaving 20 bases between. The CDR3 region is CASSRGRNIAGQPQHF. CDR3 bases: TGTGCCAGCAGTCGCGGACGCAATATAGCAGGTCAGCCCCAGCATTTT.

This clonotype occurred a few times. The chain couples TRBV5-1 to TRBJ2-7, with 7 nucleotides matching TRBD1. Germline lookup yields CDR1 SGHRS and CDR2 YFSETQ. There are 14 residues in the CDR3. Losses at the gene ends were 2 bases for V and 5 bases for J; bases not matched to a gene: 7. CDR3 sequence (DNA): TGCGCCAGCAGCTTAGACAGGGTGGGCGACGAGCAGTACTTC. It yields the protein CASSLDRVGDEQYF.

There are a few counts of this clonotype. The chain employs TRBV7-9 and TRBJ1-1; D remains ambiguous. V lost 5 bases and J lost 0, with 19 bases in between. Looked up from germline, CDR1 is SEHNR and CDR2 is FQNEAQ (reference sequence). This CDR3 comprises 17 residues. CDR3 bases: TGTGCCAGCAGCCCCGGTCCTCAGTATACCTTGAACACTGAAGCTTTCTTT. Protein sequence: CASSPGPQYTLNTEAFF.

This chain joins TRBV6-1 and TRBJ2-7, with TRBD1 matching 8 bases. Losses at the gene ends were 6 bases for V and 9 bases for J; bases not matched to a gene: 13. There are 14 residues in the CDR3. Germline V gene data show CDR1 as MNHNS and CDR2 as SASEGT. CDR3 protein: CASRSPAGGFAQYF. The CDR3 region has the DNA TGTGCCAGCAGGAGCCCAGCAGGGGGCTTTGCGCAGTACTTC.

This clonotype was picked up many times. The rearrangement joins TRBV6-1 to TRBJ1-2; D is perhaps TRBD1 (6 bases). Looked up from germline, CDR1 is MNHNS and CDR2 is SASEGT. The CDR3 spans 14 residues. V was pared by 6 bases and J by 7 bases, with 18 bases between. CDR3 region: CASRHSSGQFGYTF. CDR3 bases: TGTGCCAGCAGGCACAGTTCCGGACAGTTTGGCTACACCTTC.